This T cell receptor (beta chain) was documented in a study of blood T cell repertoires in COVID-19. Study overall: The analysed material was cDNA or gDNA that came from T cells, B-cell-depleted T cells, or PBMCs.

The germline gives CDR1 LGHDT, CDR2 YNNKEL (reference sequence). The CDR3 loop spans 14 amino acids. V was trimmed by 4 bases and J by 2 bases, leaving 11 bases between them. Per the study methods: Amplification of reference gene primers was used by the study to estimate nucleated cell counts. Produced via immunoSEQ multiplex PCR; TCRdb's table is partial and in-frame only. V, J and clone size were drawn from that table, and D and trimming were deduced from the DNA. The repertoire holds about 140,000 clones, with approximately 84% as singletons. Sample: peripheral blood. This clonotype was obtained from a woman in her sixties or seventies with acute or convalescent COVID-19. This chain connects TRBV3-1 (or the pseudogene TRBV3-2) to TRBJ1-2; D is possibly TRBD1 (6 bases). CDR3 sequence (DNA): TGTGCCAGCAGCCTCGGGACAAGCAACTATGGCTACACCTTC. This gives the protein CASSLGTSNYGYTF.